This TCR beta chain was sequenced in a study of cytomegalovirus exposure and HLA in healthy donors. Study context: When 300 to 500 donors were genotyped, just over 80% of them were found to fall in the Caucasian-associated ancestry cluster.

Comments on this clone: Its antigen remains unknown.

This CDR3 contains 17 residues. Trimming removed 1 base at V and 2 bases at J, with 16 bases between. Per germline, CDR1 SGHRS and CDR2 YFSETQ. Findings and limits, study-wide: It was only CMV serostatus that was available as immune exposure information. Cytomegalovirus status was reportedly diagnosed by the classifier with high specificity and sensitivity.

The PCR ran on 60 Vbeta and 13 Jbeta primers. Source study methods: An analysis that came later counted tens of millions of unique TCR beta chains, around 10 million shared. Using immunoSEQ multiplex PCR, the repertoire was profiled, and TCRdb retains in-frame clones only, with some absent. V and J calls and clone size follow that table, whereas D and trimming were derived from the DNA. The table includes about 160,000 clones, roughly 80% detected once. V usage is TRBV5-1 and J usage is TRBJ1-5, with D possibly matching TRBD1 (5 bases). The TCR comes from a male donor in good health and CMV-seronegative. Input material: PBMCs. The CDR3 DNA is TGCGCCAGCAGCTTGACCGGCCCGGGGGGTGGCAATCAGCCCCAGCATTTT. Protein sequence: CASSLTGPGGGNQPQHF.